This section outlines one T cell receptor (beta chain) sequence together with its context. Per the original methods: Counts of nucleated cells, estimated from reference gene primer amplification, were obtained. The assay was immunoSEQ multiplex PCR, and TCRdb's table has in-frame clones only and misses some. The V and J calls and clone size come from that table; D and trimming were worked out from the DNA. The sample has 150,000 to 200,000 clones, around 93% seen once; the top ten hold about 4.5%. The data derive from a study of blood T cell repertoires in COVID-19. At the level of the study: Sources were T cells, B-cell-depleted T cells, or PBMCs; the material itself was cDNA or gDNA.

Per germline, CDR1 MGHRA and CDR2 YSYEKL. Trimming took off 0 bases at V and 8 bases at J, with 13 bases between the two ends. This CDR3 has 14 residues. The TCR comes from a woman aged 45 to 65 with acute or convalescent COVID-19. V and J are TRBV4-1 and TRBJ1-2; TRBD1 is a possible D gene (5 bases). The source material was peripheral blood. The CDR3 sequence: CASSQDGGGSGYTF. In nucleotides, the CDR3 is TGCGCCAGCAGCCAAGACGGGGGAGGGTCCGGCTACACCTTC.